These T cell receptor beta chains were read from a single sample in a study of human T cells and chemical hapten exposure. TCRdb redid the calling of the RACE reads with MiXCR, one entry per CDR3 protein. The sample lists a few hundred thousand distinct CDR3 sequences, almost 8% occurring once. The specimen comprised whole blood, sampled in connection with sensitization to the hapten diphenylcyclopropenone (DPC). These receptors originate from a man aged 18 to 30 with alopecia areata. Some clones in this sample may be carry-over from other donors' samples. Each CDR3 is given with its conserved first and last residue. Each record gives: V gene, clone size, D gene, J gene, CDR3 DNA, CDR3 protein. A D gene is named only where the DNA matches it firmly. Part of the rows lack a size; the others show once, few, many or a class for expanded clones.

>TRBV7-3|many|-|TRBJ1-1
TGTGCCAGCAGTCTGACAGCGAACACTGAAGCTTTCTTT
CASSLTANTEAFF
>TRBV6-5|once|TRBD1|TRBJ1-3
TGTGCCAGCAGGACCGAGGGGACAGCCGGAAACACCATATATTTT
CASRTEGTAGNTIYF
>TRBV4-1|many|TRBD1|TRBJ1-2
TGCGCCAGCAGCCAAGAACCCTCTTGGCAGGGGGCAGGTGTCGGCTATGGCTACACCTTC
CASSQEPSWQGAGVGYGYTF
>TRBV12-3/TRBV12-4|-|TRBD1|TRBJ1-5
TGTGCCAGCAGTCCCGGGACAGGGGGTGAGCCCCAGCATTTT
CASSPGTGGEPQHF
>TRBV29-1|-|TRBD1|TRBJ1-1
TGCAGCGTTGAAGACCGGACAGGGTTCCGGAACACTGAAGCTTTCTTT
CSVEDRTGFRNTEAFF
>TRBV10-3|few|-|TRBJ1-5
TGTGCCATCAGTGGAGGGTCGGATCAGCCCCAGCATTTT
CAISGGSDQPQHF
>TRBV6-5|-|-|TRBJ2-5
TGTGCCAGCAGGGGGACAGAGACCCAGTACTTC
CASRGTETQYF
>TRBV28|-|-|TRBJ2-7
TGTGCCAGCAGTTTAGAGGTATTCGAGCAGTACTTC
CASSLEVFEQYF
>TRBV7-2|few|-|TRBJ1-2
TGTGCCAGCAGCCTAGGATACAGCAACTATGGCTACACCTTC
CASSLGYSNYGYTF
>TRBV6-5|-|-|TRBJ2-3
TGTGCCAGCAGTTACTCTGGAAAGGGGGGGGATACGCAGTATTTT
CASSYSGKGGDTQYF
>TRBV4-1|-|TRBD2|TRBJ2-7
TGCGCCAGCAGCCAAGGACTAGCGGGGGACTACGAGCAGTACTTC
CASSQGLAGDYEQYF
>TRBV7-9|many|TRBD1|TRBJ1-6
TGTGCCAGCAGCCCGACAGGGGCCAATTCACCCCTCCACTTT
CASSPTGANSPLHF
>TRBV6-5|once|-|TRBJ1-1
TGTGCCAGCAGCCAATTGCGAGGAGCAGCTTTCTTT
CASSQLRGAAFF
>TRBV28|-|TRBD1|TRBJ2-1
TGTGCCAGCAGCCTTTCGATCCTCGCCGGGACAGGGAATAGAGGAGACTACAATGAGCAGTTCTTC
CASSLSILAGTGNRGDYNEQFF
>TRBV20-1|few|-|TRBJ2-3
TGCAGTGCTGGTTCCTACGGAGATACGCAGTATTTT
CSAGSYGDTQYF
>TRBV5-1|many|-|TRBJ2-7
TGCGCCAGCAGCTCCCTAGGACACAGGAGCTCCTACGAGCAGTACTTC
CASSSLGHRSSYEQYF
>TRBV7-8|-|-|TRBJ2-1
TGTGCCAGCAGCTTAGAATTCAATGAGCAGTTCTTC
CASSLEFNEQFF